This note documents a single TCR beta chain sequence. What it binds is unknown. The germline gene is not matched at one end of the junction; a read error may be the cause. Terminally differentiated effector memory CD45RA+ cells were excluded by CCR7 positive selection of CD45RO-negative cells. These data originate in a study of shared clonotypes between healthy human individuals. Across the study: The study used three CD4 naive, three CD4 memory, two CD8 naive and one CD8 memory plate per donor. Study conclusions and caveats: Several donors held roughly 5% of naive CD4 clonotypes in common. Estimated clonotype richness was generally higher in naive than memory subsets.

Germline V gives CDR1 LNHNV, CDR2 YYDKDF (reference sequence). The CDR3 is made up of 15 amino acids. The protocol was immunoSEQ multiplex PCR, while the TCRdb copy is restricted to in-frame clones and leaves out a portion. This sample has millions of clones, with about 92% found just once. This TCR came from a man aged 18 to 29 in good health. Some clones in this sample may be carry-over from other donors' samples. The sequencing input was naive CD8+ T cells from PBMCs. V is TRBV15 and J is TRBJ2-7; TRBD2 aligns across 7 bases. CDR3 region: CATSRSRAGSSEQYF. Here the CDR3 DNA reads TGTGCCACCAGCAGGTCGCGAGCGGGGTCCTCCGAGCAGTACTTC.